This T cell receptor beta chain was obtained from a study of graft-versus-host responses after intestinal transplantation. The method was immunoSEQ multiplex PCR; TCRdb's version includes in-frame clones alone and lacks a portion of them. Of just over 5,000 clones in the sample, around 70% were seen once. Germline loops: CDR1 ENHRY, CDR2 SYGVKD. V trimming: 6 bases; J trimming: 2 bases; junction bases outside the gene matches: 6. This CDR3 has 14 amino acids. The starting material, graft tissue, was processed to release intraepithelial and lamina propria lymphocytes. The sequence was obtained from a human patient who received an intestinal transplant, so some T cells may come from the graft donor. This material consisted of ileum tissue, taken just under 260 days after intestinal transplant. The rearrangement links TRBV10-3 to TRBJ2-7; 8 bases fit TRBD1. The chain's CDR3 is CAISPAGGPYEQYF. As DNA, the CDR3 is TGTGCCATCAGCCCTGCAGGGGGCCCCTACGAGCAGTACTTC.